The 16 T cell receptor beta chains below come from one sample, sequenced in a study of graft-versus-host responses after intestinal transplantation. Some clones are missing from TCRdb's copy, which holds only in-frame ones; the method was immunoSEQ multiplex PCR. Among under 140,000 clones listed, 93% were seen once. These receptors lack a known antigen. Sample: unstimulated CD8+ T cells sorted from spleen or lymph node cells, taken before intestinal transplant. All receptors come from a human donor who received an intestinal transplant.

This chain connects TRBV19 to TRBJ1-4; the match to TRBD1 covers 9 bases. The V gene's germline CDR1 is LNHDA and CDR2 SQIVND (reference sequence). J was trimmed by 6 bases and V by 6 bases; bases with no gene match: 11. This CDR3 contains 16 residues. CDR3 DNA sequence: TGTGCCAGTAGCTTCAGTGGGGACAGGGTGGATGAAAAACTGTTTTTT. Translating gives CASSFSGDRVDEKLFF.

The genes are TRBV2 and TRBJ1-5, with D unclear. This CDR3 has 14 residues. Germline V gene data show CDR1 as SNHLY and CDR2 as FYNNEI. The ends were cut back, 6 bases at V and 6 bases at J, with 15 bases in the middle. The DNA for the CDR3 is TGTGCCAGCAGCGCGAGAGGGATAGTTCAGCCCCAGCATTTT. This sequence encodes CASSARGIVQPQHF.

J is TRBJ1-4 and V is TRBV5-1; 7 bases are shared with TRBD1. The junction had 5 bases not matched to a gene; V was cut back by 4 bases and J by 2 bases. Germline V gives CDR1 SGHRS, CDR2 YFSETQ. The CDR3 spans 15 residues. CDR3 amino acids: CASSPNRGTNEKLFF. In nucleotides, the CDR3 is TGCGCCAGCAGCCCGAACAGGGGCACTAATGAAAAACTGTTTTTT.

The chain has TRBV10-2 and TRBJ2-7, with a tentative D call TRBD2 (6 bases). This CDR3 region has 13 residues. Trimming left V 8 bases short and J 0 bases short, with 11 bases between. Per the germline V gene, CDR1 is WSHSY and CDR2 is SAAADI. CDR3 coding DNA: TGCGCCAGCTCCGGGGGTTACTCCTACGAGCAGTACTTC. This gives the protein CASSGGYSYEQYF.

The chain carries TRBV7-9 and TRBJ1-5, with D perhaps TRBD1 (5 bases). Germline loops: CDR1 SEHNR, CDR2 FQNEAQ (reference sequence). The CDR3 contains 13 residues. With 1 base removed from V and 7 bases from J, the gap between germline ends came to 8 bases. The CDR3 loop reads CASSLGGTQPQHF. CDR3 coding DNA: TGTGCCAGCAGCTTAGGGGGGACCCAGCCCCAGCATTTT.

V and J are TRBV10-1 and TRBJ1-5; D unclear. Deletions cut 8 bases from V and 3 bases from J, with 5 bases between. Germline CDR1 is WNHNN and CDR2 is SYGVQD (reference sequence). The CDR3 runs to 11 residues. This CDR3 is CASPTNQPQHF. CDR3 coding DNA: TGCGCCAGCCCTACCAATCAGCCCCAGCATTTT.

The chain couples TRBV9 to TRBJ2-1; D ambiguous. The CDR3 covers 19 residues. The germline gives CDR1 SGDLS, CDR2 YYNGEE. Deletions cut 0 bases from V and 0 bases from J, with 19 bases between. This chain's CDR3 is CASSVEGWRLGLSYNEQFF. The CDR3 region has the DNA TGTGCCAGCAGCGTAGAGGGTTGGCGGCTAGGGCTCTCCTACAATGAGCAGTTCTTC.

The gene calls are TRBV27 and TRBJ2-3; no firm D call. V was clipped by 4 bases and J by 2 bases, with 13 bases between them. The CDR3 consists of 15 residues. CDR1 and CDR2 (germline): MNHEY, SMNVEV (reference sequence). CDR3 in DNA: TGTGCCAGCAGTTGGCAAGAGGAATACACAGATACGCAGTATTTT. This encodes CASSWQEEYTDTQYF.

The chain uses TRBV6-6 and TRBJ1-4; D not resolved. The CDR3 loop spans 13 amino acids. V lost 6 bases and J lost 3, with 8 bases in between. Germline CDR1 is MNHNY and CDR2 is SVGAGI (reference sequence). CDR3 loop: CASRAAANEKLFF. The CDR3 DNA is TGTGCCAGCAGGGCGGCGGCTAATGAAAAACTGTTTTTT.

The chain carries TRBV19 and TRBJ1-2; unclear D gene. V dropped 6 bases and J dropped 5 bases, with 13 bases sitting between them. The CDR3 runs to 13 residues. The germline V gene encodes CDR1 LNHDA and CDR2 SQIVND (reference sequence). Here the CDR3 reads CASSPSPSYGYTF. The CDR3 bases are TGTGCCAGTAGCCCCAGCCCGTCATATGGCTACACCTTC.

The chain joins TRBV28 to TRBJ1-1; D call uncertain. This CDR3 comprises 13 residues. Trimming left V 4 bases short and J 1 base short, with 7 bases between. CDR1 is MDHEN and CDR2 is SYDVKM in the germline V gene. For the CDR3, the DNA is TGTGCCAGCAGTTCTGTACGGAACACTGAAGCTTTCTTT. Its translation is CASSSVRNTEAFF.

The chain carries TRBV11-2 and TRBJ1-2; D gene ambiguous. This CDR3 has 13 residues. The germline gives CDR1 SGHAT, CDR2 FQNNGV. The V end was cut by 4 bases, the J end by 6 bases, with 12 bases between. CDR3 loop: CASSSMGSDGYTF. CDR3 DNA: TGTGCCAGCAGCTCCATGGGATCCGATGGCTACACCTTC.

This chain links TRBV6-5 with TRBJ2-7, with TRBD1 matching 8 bases. CDR3 size: 15 residues. V trimming: 6 bases; J trimming: 3 bases; junction bases outside the gene matches: 10. The germline gives CDR1 MNHEY, CDR2 SVGAGI. CDR3 in amino acids: CASSTGDRHFYEQYF. The CDR3 DNA follows: TGTGCCAGCAGCACTGGGGACAGGCATTTCTACGAGCAGTACTTC.

The rearrangement joins TRBV2 to TRBJ1-5; TRBD1 is a possible D gene (6 bases). The CDR3 covers 14 residues. Per germline, CDR1 SNHLY and CDR2 FYNNEI. Trimming shortened V by 2 bases and J by 8 bases, and 13 bases separated the two germline ends. Written as DNA, the CDR3 is TGTGCCAGCAGTGAAACGACAGGCTTAGAGCCCCAGCATTTT. This sequence encodes CASSETTGLEPQHF.

The chain links TRBV28 to TRBJ2-3; 9 nucleotides align to TRBD1. The V segment lost 6 bases and the J segment 5 bases; nucleotides outside the gene matches: 9. The CDR3 consists of 15 residues. The germline gives CDR1 MDHEN, CDR2 SYDVKM. The CDR3 spells CASSHAGTGIDTQYF. The CDR3 DNA is TGTGCCAGCAGCCATGCCGGGACAGGGATAGATACGCAGTATTTT.

The V and J genes are TRBV7-3 and TRBJ2-7; D may be TRBD1 (6 bases). Trimming removed 5 bases at V and 0 bases at J, with 14 bases between. In germline, CDR1 is SGHTA, CDR2 FQGTGA. This CDR3 contains 15 residues. This CDR3 reads CASSKRTAISYEQYF. Here the CDR3 DNA reads TGTGCCAGCAGCAAACGGACAGCAATCTCCTACGAGCAGTACTTC.